The present entry profiles one T cell receptor (beta chain) with its context. The clone's antigen remains unknown. Per-base qualities were not stored, and no clone one base away is much larger. The data were obtained in a study of blood T cell repertoires in COVID-19 (dated by TCRdb to the early 2020s). For the study in its entirety: The collaborator samples originated in the United States, Italy and Spain and spanned the acute and convalescent phases of COVID-19. The material from the prospective study consisted of cDNA or gDNA derived from T cells, B-cell-depleted T cells, or PBMCs. The dataset comprised deeply sampled blood TCRbeta repertoires from subjects exposed to, actively infected with, or recovered from COVID-19. The repertoires were released in a freely available public database intended as a resource for research on the immune response to SARS-CoV-2. Samples came from the ongoing ImmuneRACE study (first 160 participants) plus 1,254 subjects from 6 global collaborators. Sample metadata almost always included a de-identified subject ID, COVID-19 status, age in years and sex. HLA class I and class II types, where available, came from metadata supplied by the sample provider rather than from assay-based typing. Study-wide findings and limitations: The quantity of clinical and demographic metadata differed by source and by participant and was supplied without curation.

The CDR3 numbers 18 residues from cysteine through phenylalanine. Only the CDR3 part of the read is kept: 54 bases, read in frame from the first base. According to the germline V gene, CDR1 reads SGHAT and CDR2 reads FQNNGV. Trimmed from V: 5 bases; trimmed from J: 3 bases; junction bases lacking a gene match: 12. Whole blood was collected in K2EDTA tubes by collaborating institutions according to the institutions' own protocols. For TCRbeta analysis, collaborator samples were shipped as frozen whole blood, as isolated PBMCs, or as DNA extracted from either sample type. The immunoSEQ Assay, a bias-controlled multiplex PCR, was used to amplify TCRbeta CDR3 regions from genomic DNA. In the source study's methods: The number of nucleated cells in each sample was estimated from the amplification of reference gene primers within the assay. To quantify the absolute abundance of each unique TCRbeta CDR3 rearrangement, sequence reads were collapsed and filtered. For each sample, productive Simpson clonality was calculated as the square root of Simpson's diversity index across productive rearrangements. The immuneACCESS repertoire file appears here via TCRdb, limited to in-frame rearrangements. These files lack a portion of the clones; in checked studies, under half of the deficit traces to unresolved V genes, and the cause of the others is not known. V and J calls and clone size are as listed in that table; D and trimming were resolved from the DNA. The sample table records 380,000 or so clones; 70% to 85% of these occur just once. The top ten clones comprise 1.1% of the sample.

The clonotype originates from a human donor with acute or convalescent COVID-19. The donor label of this sample is uncertain. The sequencing sample was made of peripheral blood. The chain is assembled from TRBV11-2 and TRBJ2-7; TRBD2 matches 14 bases in the middle. The base sequence is TGTGCCAGCAGCACCCAGGGGACTAGCGGGGGACTTGACTACGAGCAGTACTTC. Translated, this gives CASSTQGTSGGLDYEQYF. With the portions outside the CDR3 filled from the reference TRBV11-2 and TRBJ2-7 genes, the complete variable region becomes EAGVAQSPRYKIIEKRQSVAFWCNPISGHATLYWYQQILGQGPKLLIQFQNNGVVDDSQLPKDRFSAERLKGVDSTLKIQPAKLEDSAVYLCASSTQGTSGGLDYEQYFGPGTRLTVT.